One T cell receptor (beta chain) is described in this entry. Its antigen target is currently unknown. No quality values exist for individual bases; no much larger clone is one base distant. This specimen comes from a study of blood T cells in healthy people across ages (dated by TCRdb to the mid-2010s). For context, the study as a whole: In model experiments, roughly one uniquely barcoded TCR beta cDNA molecule per two T cells was captured by template switching. To track age-related changes in TCR beta repertoire diversity, the study relied on deep sequencing normalized with unique cDNA molecular identifiers. The donors were divided into four age groups: young (average around 17 years), middle-aged (about 39), aged (roughly 66) and long-lived (roughly 82). To avoid experimental bias, donors of different ages were randomly spread across the sequencing lanes. For two donors (one aged 18 to 29 and one aged 80 or older), the study analyzed two additional independent replicas of 1 million unique cDNA reads from the same blood draw. Overall study results and their limits: Total diversity estimates from one million sequenced T cells were considered lower bounds and underestimates. Observed TCR beta diversity per million T cells fell roughly linearly with age, and a significant reduction was already apparent by age approximately 41. Compared with the aged group, more naive CD4+ T cells, fewer expanded clones and increased TCR diversity were shown by the long-lived group, suggesting age selection. The CMV infection status of donors was not known, potentially confounding age-related changes in expanded clonotypes. Because profiling used bulk unsorted PBMCs, naive and antigen-experienced compartments could not be compared conclusively. Observed TCR beta diversity correlated strongly with the percentage of naive T cells measured by flow cytometry.

Libraries were prepared through 5' RACE. Data came from an Illumina HiSeq 2500. The second PCR ran for about 7 to 11 cycles and used a J-beta primer mix along with a sample-barcoded 5' primer. A template-switch 5' adaptor carrying 12 random nucleotides introduced a unique molecular identifier onto each TCR beta cDNA molecule. Each sample yielded at least 2.5 million CDR3-containing paired-end reads. The Mint cDNA synthesis kit, primed by a TRBC-specific oligonucleotide, was used to synthesize first-strand cDNA from all RNA. Following uracil-DNA glycosylase treatment, all cDNA underwent a first 18-cycle PCR with the universal primers M1SS and BC2_uni_R. From the authors' description of their analysis: Each sample was normalized by randomly selecting 1 million high-quality reads, each carrying a distinct molecular identifier. Reads sharing molecular identifiers were discarded rather than binned into consensus sequences. MiTCR, set to a Q25 quality threshold and the strictest error-elimination algorithm, was used for CDR3 identification, clonotype clustering and error correction. Lower-bound total TCR beta diversity was estimated with a nonparametric unseen species model using Euler transformation. TCRdb took the public reads, trimmed them with fastp at Q25, ran MiXCR for clone calling and kept in-frame beta chains. Under each unique CDR3 protein, matching rows form one entry showing the most common genes and DNA. The V and J calls shown here were made by TCRdb, not taken from the authors' results. The sample table holds some 1.4 million distinct CDR3 sequences, of which 40% to 50% were seen once. The ten largest account for approximately 7.9% of the sample.

Systemically healthy Caucasian individuals from Russia, 39 in total and aged about 6 to 90 years, were included as donors. About 10 milliliters of peripheral blood were collected from each donor into EDTA-treated Vacutainer tubes. Ficoll-Paque density-gradient centrifugation was used to isolate PBMCs, with at least 6 million per sample. Trizol reagent was used to extract total RNA from PBMCs, with at least 5.5 micrograms per sample. The percentages of naive CD45RAhigh/CD27high T cells were determined by flow cytometry on a PBMC aliquot from every donor. The junction carries 14 bases between V and J, which are trimmed by 5 bases and 7 bases respectively. Spanning cysteine to phenylalanine, the CDR3 consists of 13 amino acids. Only CDR3 DNA is held: 39 bases, read in frame from base 1. CDR1 and CDR2 are drawn from the germline V gene (reference sequence): MNHEY, SMNVEV.

The sequenced sample was blood. The receptor comes from a woman between 18 and 29 years old in good health. The V and J genes are TRBV27 and TRBJ1-2, with no confidently assigned D gene. The CDR3 corresponds to CASSPAAGSGYTF. The sequenced DNA is TGTGCCAGCAGTCCGGCGGCGGGAAGTGGCTACACCTTC.